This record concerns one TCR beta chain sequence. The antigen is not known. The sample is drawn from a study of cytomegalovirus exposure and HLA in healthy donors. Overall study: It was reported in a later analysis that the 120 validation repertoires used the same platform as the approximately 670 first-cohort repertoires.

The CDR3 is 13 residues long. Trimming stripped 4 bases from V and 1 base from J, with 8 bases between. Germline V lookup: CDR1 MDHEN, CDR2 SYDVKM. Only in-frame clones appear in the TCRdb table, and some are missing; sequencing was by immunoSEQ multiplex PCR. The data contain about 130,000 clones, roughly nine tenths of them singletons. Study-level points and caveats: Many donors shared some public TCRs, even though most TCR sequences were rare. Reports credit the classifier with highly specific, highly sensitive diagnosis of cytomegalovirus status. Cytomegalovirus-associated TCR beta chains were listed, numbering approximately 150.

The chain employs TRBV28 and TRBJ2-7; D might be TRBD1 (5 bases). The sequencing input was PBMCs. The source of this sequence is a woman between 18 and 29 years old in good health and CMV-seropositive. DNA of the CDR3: TGTGCCAGCAGTTATCAGGGTTCCTACGAGCAGTACTTC. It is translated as CASSYQGSYEQYF. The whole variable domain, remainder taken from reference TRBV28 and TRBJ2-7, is DVKVTQSSRYLVKRTGEKVFLECVQDMDHENMFWYRQDPGLGLRLIYFSYDVKMKEKGDIPEGYSVSREKKERFSLILESASTNQTSMYLCASSYQGSYEQYFGPGTRLTVT.